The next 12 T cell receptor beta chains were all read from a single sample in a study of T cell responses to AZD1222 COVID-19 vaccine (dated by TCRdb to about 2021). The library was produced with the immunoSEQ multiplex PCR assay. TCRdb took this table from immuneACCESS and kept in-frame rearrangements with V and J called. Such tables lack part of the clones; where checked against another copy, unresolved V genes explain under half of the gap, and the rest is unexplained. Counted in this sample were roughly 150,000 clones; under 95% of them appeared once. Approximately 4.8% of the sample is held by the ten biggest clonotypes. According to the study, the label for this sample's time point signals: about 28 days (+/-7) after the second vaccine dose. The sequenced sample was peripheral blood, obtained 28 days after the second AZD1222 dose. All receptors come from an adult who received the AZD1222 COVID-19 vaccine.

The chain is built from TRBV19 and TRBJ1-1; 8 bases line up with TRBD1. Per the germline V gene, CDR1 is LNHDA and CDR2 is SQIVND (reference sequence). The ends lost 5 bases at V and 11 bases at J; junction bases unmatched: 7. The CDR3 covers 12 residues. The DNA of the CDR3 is TGTGCCAGTAGTCTAGGACAGGGTGCCGCTTTCTTT. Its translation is CASSLGQGAAFF.

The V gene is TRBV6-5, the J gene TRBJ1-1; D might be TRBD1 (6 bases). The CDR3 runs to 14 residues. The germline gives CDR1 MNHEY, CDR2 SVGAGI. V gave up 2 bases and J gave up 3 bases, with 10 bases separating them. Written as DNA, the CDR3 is TGTGCCAGCAGTTACCGACCAGGGGACACTGAAGCTTTCTTT. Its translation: CASSYRPGDTEAFF.

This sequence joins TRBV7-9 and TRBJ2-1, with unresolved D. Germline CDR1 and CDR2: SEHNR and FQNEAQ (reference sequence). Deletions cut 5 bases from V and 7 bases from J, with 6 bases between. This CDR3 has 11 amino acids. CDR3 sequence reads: CASSARNEQFF. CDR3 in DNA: TGTGCCAGCAGCGCCAGGAATGAGCAGTTCTTC.

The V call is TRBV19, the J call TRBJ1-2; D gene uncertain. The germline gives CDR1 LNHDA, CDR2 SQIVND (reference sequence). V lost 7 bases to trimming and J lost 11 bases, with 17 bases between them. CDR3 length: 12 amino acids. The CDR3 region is CASTRSKEAYTF. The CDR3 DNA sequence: TGTGCCAGTACCAGAAGTAAAGAGGCGTACACCTTC.

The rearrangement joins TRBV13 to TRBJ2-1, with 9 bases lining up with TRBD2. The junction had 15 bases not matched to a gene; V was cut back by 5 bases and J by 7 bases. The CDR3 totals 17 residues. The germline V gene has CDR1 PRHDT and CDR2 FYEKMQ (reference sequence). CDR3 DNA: TGTGCCAGCAGCATGAGGATCGGGACTAGCTTGGGTAATGAGCAGTTCTTC. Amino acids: CASSMRIGTSLGNEQFF.

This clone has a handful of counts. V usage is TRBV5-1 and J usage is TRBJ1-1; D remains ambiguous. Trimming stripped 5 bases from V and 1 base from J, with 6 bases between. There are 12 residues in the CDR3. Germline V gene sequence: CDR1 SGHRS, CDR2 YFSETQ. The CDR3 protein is CASRTRNTEAFF. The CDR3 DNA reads TGCGCCAGCAGGACGAGGAACACTGAAGCTTTCTTT.

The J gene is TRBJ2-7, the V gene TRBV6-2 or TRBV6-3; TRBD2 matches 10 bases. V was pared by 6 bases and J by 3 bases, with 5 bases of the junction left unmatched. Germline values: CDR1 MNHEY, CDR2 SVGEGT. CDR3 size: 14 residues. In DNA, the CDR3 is TGTGCCAGCAGCCCCGGGACTAGCGACTACGAGCAGTACTTC. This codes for CASSPGTSDYEQYF.

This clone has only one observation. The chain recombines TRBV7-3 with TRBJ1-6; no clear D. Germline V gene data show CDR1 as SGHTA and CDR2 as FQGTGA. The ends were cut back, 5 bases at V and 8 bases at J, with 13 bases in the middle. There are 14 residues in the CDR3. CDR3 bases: TGTGCCAGCAGCCCCCTTGTGGCCTATTCACCCCTCCACTTT. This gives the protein CASSPLVAYSPLHF.

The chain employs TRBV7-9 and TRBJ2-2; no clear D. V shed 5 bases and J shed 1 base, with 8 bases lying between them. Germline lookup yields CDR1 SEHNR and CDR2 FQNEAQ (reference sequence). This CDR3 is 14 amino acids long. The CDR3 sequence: CASSLSGNTGELFF. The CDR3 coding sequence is TGTGCCAGCAGCCTCTCAGGGAACACCGGGGAGCTGTTTTTT. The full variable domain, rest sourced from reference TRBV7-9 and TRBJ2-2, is DTGVSQNPRHKITKRGQNVTFRCDPISEHNRLYWYRQTLGQGPEFLTYFQNEAQLEKSRLLSDRFSAERPKGSFSTLEIQRTEQGDSAMYLCASSLSGNTGELFFGEGSRLTVL.

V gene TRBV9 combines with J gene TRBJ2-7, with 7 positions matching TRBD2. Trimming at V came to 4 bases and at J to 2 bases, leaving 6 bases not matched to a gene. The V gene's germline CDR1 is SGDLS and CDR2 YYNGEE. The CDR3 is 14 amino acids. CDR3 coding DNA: TGTGCCAGCAGCCCTAGCGGATCAACCTACGAGCAGTACTTC. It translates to CASSPSGSTYEQYF.

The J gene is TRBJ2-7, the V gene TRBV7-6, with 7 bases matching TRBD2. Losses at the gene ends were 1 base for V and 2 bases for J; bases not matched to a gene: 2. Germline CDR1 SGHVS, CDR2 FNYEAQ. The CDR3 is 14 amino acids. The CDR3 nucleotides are TGTGCCAGCAGCTTAGGGGAGGGGACCTACGAGCAGTACTTC. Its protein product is CASSLGEGTYEQYF.

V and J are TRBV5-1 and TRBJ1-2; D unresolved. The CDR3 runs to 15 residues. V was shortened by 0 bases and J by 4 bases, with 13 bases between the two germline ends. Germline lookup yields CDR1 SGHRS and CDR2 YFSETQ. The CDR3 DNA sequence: TGCGCCAGCAGCTTGGGACAAACCTATTCCTATGGCTACACCTTC. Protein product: CASSLGQTYSYGYTF. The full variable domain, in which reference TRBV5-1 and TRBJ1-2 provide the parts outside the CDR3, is KAGVTQTPRYLIKTRGQQVTLSCSPISGHRSVSWYQQTPGQGLQFLFEYFSETQRNKGNFPGRFSGRQFSNSRSEMNVSTLELGDSALYLCASSLGQTYSYGYTFGSGTRLTVV.